The 9 T cell receptor beta chains listed next were all sequenced from one sample in a study of blood T cell repertoires in COVID-19 (dated by TCRdb to the early 2020s). Libraries were constructed by the immunoSEQ multiplex PCR assay. TCRdb's version of the immuneACCESS table is confined to in-frame rearrangements and falls short of the full clone set. An unresolved V gene accounts for under half of the shortfall where checked; the remainder is of unknown origin. Here the sample has tens of thousands of clones; approximately 88% occur a single time. The leading ten clones occupy 2.7% of the sample. Sequencing input: peripheral blood. These receptor sequences come from a middle-aged man with COVID-19, enrolled during active disease.

This clone was seen just once. V usage is TRBV5-1 and J usage is TRBJ1-2, with unresolved D. Germline V gene lookup returns CDR1 SGHRS and CDR2 YFSETQ. The germline V and J ends were trimmed by 2 bases and 5 bases, with 7 bases remaining between them. The CDR3 contains 12 residues. CDR3 sequence (DNA): TGCGCCAGCAGCTTAGACAAATATGGCTACACCTTC. It codes for CASSLDKYGYTF. Supplemented by reference TRBV5-1 and TRBJ1-2, the full variable domain reads KAGVTQTPRYLIKTRGQQVTLSCSPISGHRSVSWYQQTPGQGLQFLFEYFSETQRNKGNFPGRFSGRQFSNSRSEMNVSTLELGDSALYLCASSLDKYGYTFGSGTRLTVV.

The chain employs TRBV5-1 and TRBJ2-5; 10 bases fit TRBD2. CDR1 is SGHRS, CDR2 YFSETQ, per germline. The CDR3 spans 14 residues. V shed 3 bases and J 3 bases; nucleotides not matched to a gene: 2. The CDR3 DNA reads as TGCGCCAGCAGCTACGGGACTAGCGAAGAGACCCAGTACTTC. It encodes CASSYGTSEETQYF.

This rearrangement joins TRBV4-2 to TRBJ2-5; 7 bases map to TRBD1. Trimming removed 1 base from V and 2 bases from J; junction bases left unmatched: 10. Germline lookup yields CDR1 LGHNA and CDR2 YNFKEQ. The CDR3 contains 17 residues. The CDR3 spells CASSQGPGQTLQETQYF. The CDR3 DNA reads TGTGCCAGCAGCCAAGGGCCGGGACAGACCCTTCAAGAGACCCAGTACTTC.

The chain links TRBV13 to TRBJ2-1, with TRBD2 identical over 9 bases. This CDR3 comprises 14 residues. The trim removed 3 bases at V and 6 bases at J, leaving 3 bases unmatched. Germline V lookup: CDR1 PRHDT, CDR2 FYEKMQ (reference sequence). The CDR3 DNA is TGTGCCAGCAGCTTCGGAGCGGGGGGCAATGAGCAGTTCTTC. Translated: CASSFGAGGNEQFF.

The rearrangement uses TRBV4-1 and TRBJ1-2; 10 nucleotides line up with TRBD1. V trimming: 4 bases; J trimming: 0 bases; junction bases outside the gene matches: 5. This CDR3 contains 16 residues. Germline assignment: CDR1 MGHRA and CDR2 YSYEKL. The CDR3 DNA reads TGCGCCAGCAGCCTACTTGGGACAGGGGCTAACTATGGCTACACCTTC. It translates to CASSLLGTGANYGYTF.

As regards this clone: The same CDR3 is also encoded by other DNA sequences in this sample. The genes are TRBV5-1 and TRBJ1-1; the D gene is possibly TRBD1 (5 bases). Per germline, CDR1 SGHRS and CDR2 YFSETQ. Between the trimmed V and J ends, which lost 0 bases and 4 bases, there was a span of 10 bases. The CDR3 length is 14 residues. CDR3 residues: CASSLAGGRTEAFF. DNA of the CDR3: TGCGCCAGCAGCTTGGCCGGGGGACGCACTGAAGCTTTCTTT.

The J gene is TRBJ2-1, the V gene TRBV30, with D possibly TRBD1 on 5 matching bases. The V end lost 2 bases, the J end lost 5 bases, and 13 bases lay between the germline ends. Per germline, CDR1 GTSNPN and CDR2 SVGIG (reference sequence). CDR3 size: 14 residues. The CDR3 here is CAWSRRVPHNEQFF. The CDR3 DNA is TGTGCCTGGAGTCGCAGGGTGCCCCACAATGAGCAGTTCTTC.

CDR3 in amino acids: CASSLTGQGRGTDTQYF. The DNA of the CDR3 is TGTGCCAGCAGCTTAACGGGACAGGGACGAGGCACAGATACGCAGTATTTT. This sequence joins TRBV5-6 and TRBJ2-3; 9 bases fit TRBD1. The germline V gene has CDR1 SGHDT and CDR2 YYEEEE. This CDR3 is built from 17 residues. V shed 2 bases, J shed 1 base, and the junction held 8 bases outside the gene matches.

This clone was found once. CDR3 nucleotides: TGTGCCAGCAGCGAAGGGGTCTCCTACGAGCAGTACTTC. Encoded protein: CASSEGVSYEQYF. The V and J genes are TRBV9 and TRBJ2-7; D may be TRBD1 (5 bases). In germline, CDR1 is SGDLS, CDR2 YYNGEE. V was cut by 3 bases and J by 0 bases, with 7 bases left in between. The CDR3 is 13 residues long.